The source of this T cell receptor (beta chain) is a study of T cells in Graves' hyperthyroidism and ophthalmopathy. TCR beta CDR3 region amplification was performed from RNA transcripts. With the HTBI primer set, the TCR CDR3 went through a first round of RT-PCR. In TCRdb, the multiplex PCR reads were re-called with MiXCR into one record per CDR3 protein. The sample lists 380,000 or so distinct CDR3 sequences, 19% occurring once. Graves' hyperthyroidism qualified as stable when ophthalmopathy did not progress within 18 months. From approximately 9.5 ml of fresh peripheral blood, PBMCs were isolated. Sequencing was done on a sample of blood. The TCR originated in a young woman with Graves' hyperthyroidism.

This chain's CDR3 is CSAPGWANTEAFF. DNA of the CDR3: TGCAGTGCCCCGGGGTGGGCGAACACTGAAGCTTTCTTT. This chain links TRBV20-1 with TRBJ1-1, with D unclear. The germline V gene has CDR1 DFQATT and CDR2 SNEGSKA (reference sequence). Deletions cut 6 bases from V and 1 base from J, with 12 bases between. The CDR3 has 13 residues.